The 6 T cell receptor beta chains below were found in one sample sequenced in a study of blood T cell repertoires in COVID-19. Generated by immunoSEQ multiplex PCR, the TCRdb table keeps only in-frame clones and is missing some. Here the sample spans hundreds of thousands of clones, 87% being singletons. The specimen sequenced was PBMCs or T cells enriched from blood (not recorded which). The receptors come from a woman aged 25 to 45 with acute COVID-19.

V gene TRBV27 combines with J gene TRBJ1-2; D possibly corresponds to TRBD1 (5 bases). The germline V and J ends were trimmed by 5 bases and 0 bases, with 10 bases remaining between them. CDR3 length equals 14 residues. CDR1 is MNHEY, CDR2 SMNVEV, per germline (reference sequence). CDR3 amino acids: CASSAGTTNYGYTF. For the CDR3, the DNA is TGTGCCAGCAGTGCGGGGACCACTAACTATGGCTACACCTTC.

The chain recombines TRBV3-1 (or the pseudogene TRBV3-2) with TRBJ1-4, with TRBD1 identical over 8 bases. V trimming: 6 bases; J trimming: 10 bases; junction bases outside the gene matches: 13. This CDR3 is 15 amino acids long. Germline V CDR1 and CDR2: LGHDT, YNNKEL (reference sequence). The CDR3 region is CASSNVGTGYRKLFF. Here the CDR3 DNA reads TGTGCCAGCAGTAACGTGGGGACAGGATATCGAAAACTGTTTTTT.

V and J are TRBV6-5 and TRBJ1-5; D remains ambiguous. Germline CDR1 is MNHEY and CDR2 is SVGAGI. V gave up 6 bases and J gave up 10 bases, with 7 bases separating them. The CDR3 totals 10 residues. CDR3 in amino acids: CASSTDPQHF. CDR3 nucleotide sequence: TGTGCCAGCAGCACAGACCCCCAGCATTTT.

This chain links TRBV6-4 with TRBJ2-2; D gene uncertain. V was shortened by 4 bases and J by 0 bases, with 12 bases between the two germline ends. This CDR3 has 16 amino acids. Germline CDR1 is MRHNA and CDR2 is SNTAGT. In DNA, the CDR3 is TGTGCCAGCAGTGTGGGCTCCTCAGCGAACACCGGGGAGCTGTTTTTT. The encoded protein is CASSVGSSANTGELFF.

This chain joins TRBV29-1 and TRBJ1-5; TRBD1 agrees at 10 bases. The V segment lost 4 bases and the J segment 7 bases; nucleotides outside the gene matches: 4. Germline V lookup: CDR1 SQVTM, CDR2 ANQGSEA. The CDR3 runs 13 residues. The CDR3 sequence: CSVGQGAGQPQHF. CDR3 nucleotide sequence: TGCAGCGTTGGACAGGGGGCAGGGCAGCCCCAGCATTTT.

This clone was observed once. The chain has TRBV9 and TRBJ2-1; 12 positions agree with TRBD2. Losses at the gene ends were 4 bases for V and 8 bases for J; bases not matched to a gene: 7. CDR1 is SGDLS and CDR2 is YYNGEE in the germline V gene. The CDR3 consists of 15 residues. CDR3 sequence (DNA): TGTGCCAGCAGCCTAGCGGGAGGGAGGATGGATGAGCAGTTCTTC. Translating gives CASSLAGGRMDEQFF.